The subject of this entry is one T cell receptor beta chain. The CDR3 extends over 15 amino acids. V trimming: 3 bases; J trimming: 6 bases; junction bases outside the gene matches: 4. CDR1 MGHRA and CDR2 YSYEKL come from the germline V gene. Together with a sample-barcoded 5' primer, a J-beta primer mix was included in a second PCR lasting roughly 7 to 11 cycles. Every cDNA molecule carried a tag from a template-switch adaptor bearing 12 random nucleotides. TCRdb ran MiXCR on the 5' RACE reads and lists one entry per CDR3 protein. The table has 1.5 million to 2 million distinct CDR3 sequences, roughly 50% seen once. The sample is drawn from a study of blood T cells in healthy people across ages. Peripheral blood from each donor was collected in a volume of ten milliliters. PBMCs, at least 7 million per sample, were isolated.

The TCR originated in a woman in her 40s in good health. The sample was blood. The chain uses TRBV4-1 and TRBJ1-5; 11 nucleotides line up with TRBD1. For the CDR3, the DNA is TGCGCCAGCAGCCACGGACAGGGGGCTGGTCAGCCCCAGCATTTT. Amino acid sequence: CASSHGQGAGQPQHF.